What follows are 19 T cell receptor beta chains derived from one specimen sequenced in a study of cytomegalovirus exposure and HLA in healthy donors. Researchers ran the PCR with 60 Vbeta and 13 Jbeta primers. Some clones are missing from TCRdb's copy, which holds only in-frame ones; the method was immunoSEQ multiplex PCR. This sample carries under 90,000 clones, about 80% of them seen once, and the ten largest clones take approximately 7.3%. The material sequenced was PBMCs. The source is a woman aged 40 to 50 in good health and CMV-seronegative.

The J gene is TRBJ2-2, the V gene TRBV28, with 7 nucleotides matching TRBD1. The CDR3 length is 15 residues. With 6 bases clipped from V and 1 base from J, the junction kept 5 bases outside the gene matches. Germline V gene data show CDR1 as MDHEN and CDR2 as SYDVKM. CDR3 loop: CASRRGQLNTGELFF. The CDR3 DNA sequence: TGTGCCAGCAGACGGGGACAGTTGAACACCGGGGAGCTGTTTTTT.

The CDR3 nucleotides read TGTGCCAGCACCCCGAGGCAGGGTCTTGGCACCGGGGAGCTGTTTTTT. Protein sequence: CASTPRQGLGTGELFF. The V call is TRBV5-4, the J call TRBJ2-2, with D perhaps TRBD1 (5 bases). The CDR3 totals 16 residues. From germline, CDR1 is SGHNT and CDR2 YYREEE (reference sequence). V was trimmed by 6 bases and J by 4 bases, leaving 19 bases between them.

This clone was observed a single time. The chain combines TRBV7-6 with TRBJ1-1; D is uncertain. The germline V gene encodes CDR1 SGHVS and CDR2 FNYEAQ. V was shortened by 5 bases and J by 2 bases, with 21 bases between the two germline ends. The CDR3 runs to 17 residues. This chain's CDR3 is CASSRAPGPEGNTEAFF. CDR3 DNA: TGTGCCAGCAGCCGTGCCCCCGGGCCAGAGGGTAACACTGAAGCTTTCTTT.

J is TRBJ2-5 and V is TRBV11-2; 9 bases align to TRBD1. This CDR3 is built from 19 residues. Germline CDR1 is SGHAT and CDR2 is FQNNGV. With 0 bases clipped from V and 4 bases from J, the junction kept 15 bases outside the gene matches. The CDR3: CASSLDHPGRDRVSETQYF. The CDR3 nucleotides are TGTGCCAGCAGCTTAGATCATCCGGGCCGGGACAGGGTGTCAGAGACCCAGTACTTC.

J is TRBJ2-1 and V is TRBV29-1; 16 bases are a match to TRBD2. This CDR3 has 14 residues. CDR1 and CDR2 from the germline V gene are SQVTM and ANQGSEA. V gave up 5 bases and J gave up 8 bases; unmatched junction bases: 3. The CDR3 loop reads CSVRGTSGRDEQFF. Here the CDR3 DNA reads TGCAGCGTTCGCGGGACTAGCGGGAGGGATGAGCAGTTCTTC.

The rearrangement uses TRBV19 and TRBJ1-2; D gene unclear. The CDR3 length is 13 residues. Germline V CDR1 and CDR2: LNHDA, SQIVND (reference sequence). The V and J ends lost 3 bases and 1 base respectively, with 6 bases between them. The CDR3 here is CASSMEGNYGYTF. CDR3 DNA: TGTGCCAGTAGTATGGAGGGTAACTATGGCTACACCTTC.

Concerning this clone: The same CDR3 also results from other DNA sequences found in this sample. V gene TRBV9 combines with J gene TRBJ2-3; D uncertain. Per the germline V gene, CDR1 is SGDLS and CDR2 is YYNGEE. The CDR3 runs to 12 residues. Deletions cut 4 bases from V and 2 bases from J, with 5 bases between. The CDR3 sequence is CASSLSTDTQYF. For the CDR3, the DNA is TGTGCCAGCAGCTTATCCACAGATACGCAGTATTTT. The whole variable domain, filled in from reference TRBV9 and TRBJ2-3, reads DSGVTQTPKHLITATGQRVTLRCSPRSGDLSVYWYQQSLDQGLQFLIQYYNGEERAKGNILERFSAQQFPDLHSELNLSSLELGDSALYFCASSLSTDTQYFGPGTRLTVL.

The chain recombines TRBV5-1 with TRBJ1-5, with 7 nucleotides matching TRBD1. Trimming removed 0 bases from V and 4 bases from J; junction bases left unmatched: 10. Germline values: CDR1 SGHRS, CDR2 YFSETQ. This CDR3 comprises 17 residues. The DNA of the CDR3 is TGCGCCAGCAGCTTGGACCCCACAGGGGCGGGTAATCAGCCCCAGCATTTT. The encoded protein is CASSLDPTGAGNQPQHF.

V is TRBV25-1 and J is TRBJ2-5, with D perhaps TRBD1 (5 bases). CDR1 and CDR2 (germline): MGHDK, SYGVNS. V shed 6 bases and J shed 7 bases, with 18 bases lying between them. The CDR3 covers 14 residues. CDR3 region: CASSLTGHPGTQYF. DNA of the CDR3: TGTGCCAGCAGCCTAACAGGCCACCCCGGGACCCAGTACTTC.

This sequence joins TRBV7-6 and TRBJ2-5; TRBD2 agrees at 13 bases. V shed 2 bases, J shed 2 bases, and the junction held 8 bases outside the gene matches. Germline CDR1 reads SGHVS; CDR2 reads FNYEAQ. This CDR3 is 18 amino acids long. Here the CDR3 DNA reads TGTGCCAGCAGCTTAATACCGACGACTAGCGGGGGGCAAGAGACCCAGTACTTC. As protein: CASSLIPTTSGGQETQYF. The complete variable domain, with remaining parts taken from reference TRBV7-6 and TRBJ2-5, reads GAGVSQSPRYKVTKRGQDVALRCDPISGHVSLYWYRQALGQGPEFLTYFNYEAQQDKSGLPNDRFSAERPEGSISTLTIQRTEQRDSAMYRCASSLIPTTSGGQETQYFGPGTRLLVL.

This clone has more than one count but fewer than ten. CDR3 DNA sequence: TGTGCCAGCAGTTACTCGAGACAGGGTACGCAGTATTTT. This sequence encodes CASSYSRQGTQYF. V usage is TRBV6-5 and J usage is TRBJ2-3, with 7 bases identical to TRBD1. From germline, CDR1 is MNHEY and CDR2 SVGAGI. The CDR3 is 13 residues long. J was trimmed by 8 bases and V by 0 bases; bases with no gene match: 2.

The chain couples TRBV25-1 to TRBJ1-2, with 9 bases matching TRBD1. The germline gives CDR1 MGHDK, CDR2 SYGVNS. The V and J ends lost 4 bases and 13 bases, in that order; junction bases with no gene match: 4. CDR3 length: 11 residues. The DNA for the CDR3 is TGTGCCAGCAGTGGGGACAGGGCCATCACCTTC. It encodes CASSGDRAITF.

V is TRBV11-2 and J is TRBJ2-7; 9 bases line up with TRBD1. CDR1 and CDR2 from the germline V gene are SGHAT and FQNNGV. The V gene end was trimmed by 5 bases and the J gene end by 3 bases; junction bases not matched to a gene: 11. This CDR3 contains 16 residues. In nucleotides, the CDR3 is TGTGCCAGCAGCCTATCTCCAGGGACAGGGAACTACGAGCAGTACTTC. Translating gives CASSLSPGTGNYEQYF. The whole variable domain, remainder taken from reference TRBV11-2 and TRBJ2-7, is EAGVAQSPRYKIIEKRQSVAFWCNPISGHATLYWYQQILGQGPKLLIQFQNNGVVDDSQLPKDRFSAERLKGVDSTLKIQPAKLEDSAVYLCASSLSPGTGNYEQYFGPGTRLTVT.

CDR3 loop: CAALSGRGDSYEQYF. The DNA of the CDR3 is TGTGCCGCCTTGAGCGGCAGGGGCGATTCCTACGAGCAGTACTTC. The chain couples TRBV10-3 to TRBJ2-7; D perhaps matches TRBD1 (6 bases). The CDR3 has 15 amino acids. The V end was cut by 11 bases, the J end by 1 base, with 21 bases between. From germline, CDR1 is ENHRY and CDR2 SYGVKD.

V gene TRBV7-8 combines with J gene TRBJ2-7, with TRBD2 identical over 10 bases. The CDR3 contains 15 residues. Germline CDR1 reads SGHVS; CDR2 reads FQNEAQ. V shed 5 bases and J 3 bases; nucleotides not matched to a gene: 7. Written as DNA, the CDR3 is TGTGCCAGCAGCAACCGGACTAGCGGACTCTACGAGCAGTACTTC. Protein: CASSNRTSGLYEQYF. Full variable domain (remainder filled in from reference TRBV7-8 and TRBJ2-7): GAGVSQSPRYKVAKRGQDVALRCDPISGHVSLFWYQQALGQGPEFLTYFQNEAQLDKSGLPSDRFFAERPEGSVSTLKIQRTQQEDSAVYLCASSNRTSGLYEQYFGPGTRLTVT.

This rearrangement joins TRBV28 to TRBJ1-2; possibly TRBD1 for D (6 bases). V lost 6 bases and J 0 bases, leaving 14 bases between the germline ends. In germline, CDR1 is MDHEN, CDR2 SYDVKM. This CDR3 is 15 amino acids long. The DNA of the CDR3 is TGTGCCAGCAGCCGGGGGGGGGCGGCTAACTATGGCTACACCTTC. Its translation: CASSRGGAANYGYTF.

V is TRBV18 and J is TRBJ1-5; no reliable D call. Per germline, CDR1 KGHSH and CDR2 LQKENI. This CDR3 is built from 17 residues. Trimming pared 2 bases from V and 1 base from J, leaving 15 bases between. The chain's CDR3 is CASSPFAATRSNQPQHF. For the CDR3, the DNA is TGTGCCAGCTCACCATTCGCGGCCACTCGGAGCAATCAGCCCCAGCATTTT.

This clone was seen only a few times. The V call is TRBV5-1, the J call TRBJ2-7, with D tentatively TRBD1 (6 bases). Germline CDR1 is SGHRS and CDR2 is YFSETQ. This CDR3 has 14 amino acids. The V gene lost 0 bases and the J gene lost 2 bases, with 9 bases spanning the gap. The CDR3 DNA reads TGCGCCAGCAGCTTGGTAGGGGGACCCTACGAGCAGTACTTC. It specifies CASSLVGGPYEQYF.

The rearrangement links TRBV7-6 to TRBJ2-6, with D possibly being TRBD1 (6 bases). Per the germline V gene, CDR1 is SGHVS and CDR2 is FNYEAQ. Trimming pared 5 bases from V and 1 base from J, leaving 12 bases between. There are 16 residues in the CDR3. The CDR3 region has the DNA TGTGCCAGCAGCACCGGGACACCTTCTGGGGCCAACGTCCTGACTTTC. Its translation is CASSTGTPSGANVLTF.